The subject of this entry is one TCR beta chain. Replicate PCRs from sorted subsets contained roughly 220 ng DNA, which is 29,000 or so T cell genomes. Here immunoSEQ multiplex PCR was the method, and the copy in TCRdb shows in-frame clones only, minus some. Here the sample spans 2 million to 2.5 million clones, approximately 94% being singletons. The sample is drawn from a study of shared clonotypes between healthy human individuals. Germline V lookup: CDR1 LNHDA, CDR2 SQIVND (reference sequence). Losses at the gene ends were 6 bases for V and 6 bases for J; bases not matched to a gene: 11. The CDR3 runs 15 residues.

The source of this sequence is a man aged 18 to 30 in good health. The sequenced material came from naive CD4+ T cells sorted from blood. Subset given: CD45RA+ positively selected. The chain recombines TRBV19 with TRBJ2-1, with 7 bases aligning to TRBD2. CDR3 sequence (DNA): TGTGCCAGTAGACCCCCCTTCGGGAGGAGCAATGAGCAGTTCTTC. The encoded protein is CASRPPFGRSNEQFF. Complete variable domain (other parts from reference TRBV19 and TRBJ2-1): DGGITQSPKYLFRKEGQNVTLSCEQNLNHDAMYWYRQDPGQGLRLIYYSQIVNDFQKGDIAEGYSVSREKKESFPLTVTSAQKNPTAFYLCASRPPFGRSNEQFFGPGTRLTVL.